These T cell receptor beta chains were read from a single sample in a study of glioma-infiltrating T cells after dendritic cell vaccination. Generated by immunoSEQ multiplex PCR, the TCRdb table keeps only in-frame clones and is missing some. The sample has around 96,000 clones, about four fifths seen once. This specimen consisted of blood, obtained before dendritic cell vaccination. These receptors were obtained from a human donor with glioblastoma. Both conserved end residues are part of each CDR3. A D gene is named only where the DNA matches it firmly. Clone size is shown for a subset of rows, as once, few, many or a class of expanded clone.

V	J	D	size	DNA	CDR3
TRBV30	TRBJ2-2	.	.	TGTGCCTGGAGCTCCGGACACCCGAACACCGGGGAGCTGTTTTTT	CAWSSGHPNTGELFF
TRBV5-5	TRBJ1-1	.	.	TGTGCCAGCAGATTCGGGGCATCAGGAGGGACTGAAGCTTTCTTT	CASRFGASGGTEAFF
TRBV25-1	TRBJ2-1	.	.	TGTGCCAGCAGTGAAGGCAGTTTCTCCTACAATGAGCAGTTCTTC	CASSEGSFSYNEQFF
TRBV19	TRBJ2-2	.	.	TGTGCCAGTAGCCTACAGGGTGTCACCGGGGAGCTGTTTTTT	CASSLQGVTGELFF
TRBV2	TRBJ1-5	TRBD1	.	TGTGCCAGCAGTCCCGACGGGACAGTTTATCAGCCCCAGCATTTT	CASSPDGTVYQPQHF
TRBV6-5	TRBJ2-7	.	.	TGTGCCAGCAGTTTACTTCAGGGGATTGGGGTCTACGAGCAGTACTTC	CASSLLQGIGVYEQYF
TRBV27	TRBJ1-1	TRBD1	few	TGTGCCAGTGGTGGCTGGGGACAGGGAAACACTGAAGCTTTCTTT	CASGGWGQGNTEAFF
TRBV7-9	TRBJ2-7	TRBD1	.	TGTGCCAGCAGCTTATCCCTGGACAGGTTCTCCTACGAGCAGTACTTC	CASSLSLDRFSYEQYF
TRBV5-1	TRBJ1-2	.	.	TGCGCCAGCAGCTTGCAGGGGTCGTTTTATGGCTACACCTTC	CASSLQGSFYGYTF
TRBV5-6	TRBJ2-3	.	.	TGTGCCAGCAGCTCCCCTCAGGGTTTAGATACGCAGTATTTT	CASSSPQGLDTQYF
TRBV5-4	TRBJ1-1	.	few	TGTGCCAGCAGCTCTCAGGTTACTGAAGCTTTCTTT	CASSSQVTEAFF
TRBV7-3	TRBJ1-1	.	.	TGTGCCAGCAGCACCACAGTGAACACTGAAGCTTTCTTT	CASSTTVNTEAFF
TRBV5-1	TRBJ2-3	TRBD2	few	TGCGCCAGCAGCTCCTCTAGCGGGAGAAGAGATACGCAGTATTTT	CASSSSSGRRDTQYF
TRBV30	TRBJ1-1	.	.	TGTGCCTTACACGCGGGGAGAGCTTTCTTT	CALHAGRAFF
TRBV10-2	TRBJ2-7	TRBD2	once	TGCGCCAGCAATCTAGCGGGAGTTCCCTACGAGCAGTACTTC	CASNLAGVPYEQYF
TRBV5-6	TRBJ1-1	.	.	TGTGCCAGCAGCTTCCCGCAGGTTACTGAAGCTTTCTTT	CASSFPQVTEAFF
TRBV6-5	TRBJ1-1	.	.	TGTGCCAGCAGTTACTCACGTGGAGGGGATGAAGCTTTCTTT	CASSYSRGGDEAFF
TRBV5-1	TRBJ2-7	TRBD1	.	TGCGCCAGCAGCTTCGGGACAGCCTCCTACGAGCAGTACTTC	CASSFGTASYEQYF
TRBV6-5	TRBJ1-1	.	few	TGTGCCAGCAGTTACTCCCTCTGGACAGTCTTCACTGAAGCTTTCTTT	CASSYSLWTVFTEAFF
TRBV5-1	TRBJ2-3	TRBD2	.	TGCGCCAGCAGCCCAGCGGCTAGCGGGAGGCCTAGCACAGATACGCAGTATTTT	CASSPAASGRPSTDTQYF
TRBV12-2	TRBJ1-1	.	.	TGTGCAAGTCGCCACTTGGGACAGGGGAAGAACACTGAAGCTTTCTTT	CASRHLGQGKNTEAFF
TRBV7-3	TRBJ2-1	TRBD2	.	TGTGCCAGCAGCTACACGGGAGGCTCCTACAATGAGCAGTTCTTC	CASSYTGGSYNEQFF
TRBV11-2	TRBJ1-3	.	.	TGTGCCAGCAGCTTACTGGCAAACACCATATATTTT	CASSLLANTIYF
TRBV5-6	TRBJ1-6	TRBD1	few	TGTGCCAGCAGCTTACAGGGGAATAATTCACCCCTCCACTTT	CASSLQGNNSPLHF
TRBV10-3	TRBJ2-1	.	.	TGTGCCATCAGTGAGTGGGGGGTCTCCTACAATGAGCAGTTCTTC	CAISEWGVSYNEQFF
TRBV30	TRBJ1-2	.	.	TGTGCCTGGAGTGTAGAGGGCTATGGCTACACCTTC	CAWSVEGYGYTF
TRBV27	TRBJ1-4	.	.	TGTGCCAGCAGTCCGGGACTAAATGAAAAACTGTTTTTT	CASSPGLNEKLFF
TRBV7-9	TRBJ1-1	TRBD1	once	TGTGCCAGCAGCCAACAGGGGGCGAACACTGAAGCTTTCTTT	CASSQQGANTEAFF
TRBV7-9	TRBJ1-2	TRBD1	.	TGTGCCAGCAGCGTTCTCACAGGGGTCGGCTACACCTTC	CASSVLTGVGYTF
TRBV7-3	TRBJ2-3	TRBD2	.	TGTGCCAGCAGCCGCGGGGGGGCAGATACGCAGTATTTT	CASSRGGADTQYF
TRBV10-3	TRBJ1-5	.	.	TGTGCCACCCGGAGAGAGGGATACAATCAGCCCCAGCATTTT	CATRREGYNQPQHF
TRBV30	TRBJ1-1	TRBD1	.	TGTGCCTGGAGGGACAGGGGACGAATTGAAGCTTTCTTT	CAWRDRGRIEAFF
TRBV5-6	TRBJ2-1	TRBD2	.	TGTGCCAGCAGCTTCATGGGCGGGGGTGAGCAGTTCTTC	CASSFMGGGEQFF
TRBV19	TRBJ2-1	TRBD2	.	TGTGCCAGTAGTTTTAGCAAAGGACTAGCGGGATGGGATGAGCAGTTCTTC	CASSFSKGLAGWDEQFF
TRBV29-1	TRBJ1-1	.	once	TGCACCGTGACCGGAGCCAACACTGAAGCTTTCTTT	CTVTGANTEAFF
TRBV5-1	TRBJ1-1	TRBD1	.	TGCGCCAGCAGCTTCGGGGACAGGGACGACACTGAAGCTTTCTTT	CASSFGDRDDTEAFF
TRBV19	TRBJ2-2	.	.	TGTGCCAGTCGCGGAGGAGGGTATTTAGGGGAGCTGTTTTTT	CASRGGGYLGELFF
TRBV18	TRBJ1-5	.	.	TGTGCCAGCTCACCAGGACAGACCTATAGCAATCAGCCCCAGCATTTT	CASSPGQTYSNQPQHF
TRBV7-9	TRBJ2-2	TRBD2	.	TGTGCCAGCAGCTCCGGACTAGCGGGAGGGCCGAGCACCGGGGAGCTGTTTTTT	CASSSGLAGGPSTGELFF
TRBV6-1	TRBJ2-5	.	.	TGTGCCAGCAGTGGACTAGTCCAAGAGACCCAGTACTTC	CASSGLVQETQYF
TRBV30	TRBJ1-5	TRBD1	.	TGTGCCTGGAGAAGGGCAGGGGGCGCGACGGGCAATCAGCCCCAGCATTTT	CAWRRAGGATGNQPQHF
TRBV28	TRBJ1-2	.	.	TGTGCCAGCAGTTCAGCCGGGATTTATGGCTACACCTTC	CASSSAGIYGYTF
TRBV19	TRBJ1-2	.	.	TGTGCCAGTAGTATGACAGGAGTTGGGAACTATGGCTACACCTTC	CASSMTGVGNYGYTF
TRBV19	TRBJ1-4	TRBD1	.	TGTGCCAGTAGTACCCATTCGACAGGGAGGTATGAAAAACTGTTTTTT	CASSTHSTGRYEKLFF
TRBV5-1	TRBJ2-3	TRBD2	.	TGCGCCAGCAGCTTACTAGCGGGCAAGTCCACAGATACGCAGTATTTT	CASSLLAGKSTDTQYF
TRBV5-4	TRBJ1-1	.	.	TGTGCCAGCAGCCTCGACCGGGGGGCGGTTATAGCTGAAGCTTTCTTT	CASSLDRGAVIAEAFF
TRBV6-5	TRBJ2-7	TRBD2	.	TGTGCCTCCTCTCTCGGGCCTAGCGGAAACTACGAGCAGTACTTC	CASSLGPSGNYEQYF
TRBV10-3	TRBJ2-6	TRBD2	.	TGTGCCACCAACCCGGGGGGGAATGGGGCCAACGTCCTGACTTTC	CATNPGGNGANVLTF
TRBV4-1	TRBJ1-2	.	few	TGCGCCAGCAGCCAACCGCTAGGGAGGGGTAACTATGGCTACACCTTC	CASSQPLGRGNYGYTF
TRBV9	TRBJ2-2	TRBD2	.	TGTGCCAGCAGCGTAGCGGGAGGCACCGGGGAGCTGTTTTTT	CASSVAGGTGELFF
TRBV6-4	TRBJ2-1	TRBD2	few	TGTGCCAGCAGTGGTCTAGCGGGGAACTACAATGAGCAGTTCTTC	CASSGLAGNYNEQFF
TRBV5-6	TRBJ1-1	TRBD1	.	TGTGCCAGCAGCCCGACAGGGGTAGACCTTTCGGCTTTCTTT	CASSPTGVDLSAFF
TRBV13	TRBJ1-2	TRBD1	once	TGTGCCAGCAGCGCGAGACAGGGTCGGAGCTATGGCTACACCTTC	CASSARQGRSYGYTF
TRBV7-3	TRBJ1-1	TRBD1	.	TGTGCCAGCAGCTTACGGGACAGGGGTGTCGGTAGGGACACTGAAGCTTTCTTT	CASSLRDRGVGRDTEAFF
TRBV19	TRBJ2-1	.	few	TGTGCCAGTAGTATAGGTGCAGCGAACAATGAGCAGTTCTTC	CASSIGAANNEQFF
TRBV7-9	TRBJ2-7	TRBD1	.	TGTGCCAGCAGCTCCCCGGGACAGGGCACCTACGAGCAGTACTTC	CASSSPGQGTYEQYF
TRBV30	TRBJ1-6	.	.	TGTGCCTGGATGGGGAGTAGTAATTCACCCCTCCACTTT	CAWMGSSNSPLHF
TRBV19	TRBJ1-1	TRBD1	.	TGTGCCAGTAGTGCCGGGACAGGGACCCGAAACACTGAAGCTTTCTTT	CASSAGTGTRNTEAFF
TRBV27	TRBJ2-1	TRBD2	.	TGTGCCAGCAGTTTAGGAAGACTAGCGTCCTACAATGAGCAGTTCTTC	CASSLGRLASYNEQFF
TRBV27	TRBJ2-5	TRBD1	.	TGTGCCAGCAGTCCGTCGGACAGGGGGGCAACCCAGTACTTC	CASSPSDRGATQYF